Listed below are T cell receptor beta chains from one sample, sequenced in a study of blood T cells in healthy people across ages. TCRdb passed the 5' RACE reads through MiXCR, listing each CDR3 protein once. Of approximately 730,000 distinct CDR3 sequences in the sample, about 55% were seen once. The sample was blood. These TCRs come from a man aged 80 or over in good health. The CDR3 runs from the conserved cysteine through the conserved F or W. D genes are given only for firm matches. The size entry is marked missing in some rows and otherwise reads once, few, many or a size class.

abundance	v_gene	d_gene	j_gene	CDR3nt	CDR3aa
NA	TRBV9	NA	TRBJ1-1	TGTGCCAGCAGCGTAGATTCCCGGGCAGCTGAAGCTTTCTTT	CASSVDSRAAEAFF
few	TRBV3-1	NA	TRBJ2-7	TGTGCCAGCAGCCACGATGACTACGAGCAGTACTTC	CASSHDDYEQYF
NA	TRBV9	TRBD1	TRBJ2-7	TGTGCCAGCAGCGCGGGACAGTACTCCTACGAGCAGTACTTC	CASSAGQYSYEQYF
NA	TRBV2	NA	TRBJ2-5	TGTGCCAGCAGTGAGTTAACAGCACGCAATGAGCAGTACTTC	CASSELTARNEQYF
NA	TRBV5-1	TRBD2	TRBJ2-1	TGCGCCAGCAGCACTCCCACTAGCGGGAGGGCAAATGAGCAGTTCTTC	CASSTPTSGRANEQFF
few	TRBV4-1	NA	TRBJ2-3	TGCGCCAGCAGCCAGGTGGGGCTAGCGAACAGATACGCGTATTTT	CASSQVGLANRYAYF
NA	TRBV7-9	TRBD2	TRBJ2-7	TGTGCCAGCAGCCGGCTAGCGGGAATAGCCTACGAGCAGCACTTC	CASSRLAGIAYEQHF
few	TRBV3-1	NA	TRBJ1-2	TGTGCCAGCAGCCAAGGGACCGCAACTGGCGGCTACACCTTC	CASSQGTATGGYTF
once	TRBV6-5	TRBD1	TRBJ2-1	TGTGCCAGCAGTTATCGTACAGGGGGCCTCTCTTACAATGAGCAGTTCTTC	CASSYRTGGLSYNEQFF
few	TRBV14	NA	TRBJ2-3	TGTGCCAGCAGCCAACGGGACTTCACAGATACGCAGTATTTT	CASSQRDFTDTQYF
NA	TRBV12-5	TRBD2	TRBJ2-5	TGTGCTAGTGGTTTGGTACTGGGAGGGCGGGCAGAGACCCAGTACTTC	CASGLVLGGRAETQYF
NA	TRBV2	NA	TRBJ1-6	TGTGCCAGCAGCGAGGAGAGATTGGGTTCACCCCTCCACTTT	CASSEERLGSPLHF
NA	TRBV3-1	NA	TRBJ2-1	TGTGCCAGCAGCCAAGGTTTAGCTTCTGGCAATGAGCAGTTCTTC	CASSQGLASGNEQFF
few	TRBV4-1	NA	TRBJ2-1	TGCGCCAGCAGCCAACCAGCTAGGGGCAGTGAGCAGTTCTTC	CASSQPARGSEQFF
NA	TRBV14	NA	TRBJ1-4	TGTGCCAGCAGCCACAGGACCCTTAATGAAAAACTGTTTTTT	CASSHRTLNEKLFF
NA	TRBV6-1	TRBD1	TRBJ2-3	TGTGCCAGCAGGACCACAGGGGGCACAGATACGCAGTATTTT	CASRTTGGTDTQYF
NA	TRBV27	NA	TRBJ2-1	TGTGCCAGCAGTTTGATCCCCCTAGGGTACAATGAGCAGTTCTTC	CASSLIPLGYNEQFF
few	TRBV25-1	TRBD1	TRBJ1-5	TGTGCCAGCAGTGAGTCCGGGACAGGTAATCAGCCCCAGCATTTT	CASSESGTGNQPQHF
NA	TRBV27	NA	TRBJ2-5	TGTGCCAGCAGTCCACGCGGGACAGTTCCCCCTGGAGTGTACTTC	CASSPRGTVPPGVYF
NA	TRBV7-9	NA	TRBJ2-2	TGTGCCAGCGGCCGGATTGGACTTTCGAACACCGGGGAGCTGTTTTTT	CASGRIGLSNTGELFF
NA	TRBV15	NA	TRBJ2-1	TGTGCCACCAGCAGAGATGTGGGAGTGTTCTACAATGAGCAGTTCTTC	CATSRDVGVFYNEQFF
NA	TRBV29-1	NA	TRBJ1-1	TGCTCGGGGCAAGGGTTGAACACTGAAGCTTTCTTT	CSGQGLNTEAFF